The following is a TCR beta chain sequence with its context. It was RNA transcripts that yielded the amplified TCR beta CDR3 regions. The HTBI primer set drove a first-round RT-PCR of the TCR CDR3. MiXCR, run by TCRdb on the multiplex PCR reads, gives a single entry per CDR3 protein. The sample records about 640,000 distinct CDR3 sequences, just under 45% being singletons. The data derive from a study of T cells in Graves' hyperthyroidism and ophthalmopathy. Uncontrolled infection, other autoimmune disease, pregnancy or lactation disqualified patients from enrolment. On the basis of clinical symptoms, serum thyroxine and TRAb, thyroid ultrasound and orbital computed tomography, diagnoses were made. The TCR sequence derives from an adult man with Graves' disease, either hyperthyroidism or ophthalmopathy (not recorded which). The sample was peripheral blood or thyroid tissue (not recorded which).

DNA of the CDR3: TGTGCCAGCAGCTTAACGGGGCACATGAACACTGAAGCTTTCTTT. This codes for CASSLTGHMNTEAFF. This chain joins TRBV7-3 and TRBJ1-1, with D possibly matching TRBD1 (5 bases). CDR1 and CDR2 (germline): SGHTA, FQGTGA. The CDR3 spans 15 residues. V lost 0 bases, J lost 0 bases, and 8 bases lay in between.